This TCR beta chain was identified during a study of post-analysis software for immune sequencing data. At the level of the study: Some patients lacked subtype; others had relapsing-remitting, secondary progressive or progressive-relapsing disease. Study conclusions and caveats: F measure grouped same-batch samples tightly together. Comparison of patients with controls showed about 5 TRBV segments more frequent in patients, TRBV5-6, TRBV5-1 and TRBV20-1 among them.

Researchers reported that TCR beta cDNA libraries carried unique molecular identifiers. The yield from roughly 1 to 10 million T cells was 500,000 or so cDNA molecules in total. A single record per CDR3 protein comes from TCRdb applying MiXCR to the PCR reads. The repertoire includes roughly 620,000 distinct CDR3 sequences, roughly 46% of them detected once, and approximately 1.7% sits in the top ten. V gave up 11 bases and J gave up 2 bases, with 10 bases separating them. CDR1 SGHTA and CDR2 FQGNSA come from the germline V gene. This CDR3 is built from 11 residues. On this clonotype itself: Antigen specificity is unknown.

This clonotype originated in a girl aged 10-17 years with multiple sclerosis. Source material: blood. V and J are TRBV7-2 and TRBJ2-7; D uncertain. The CDR3 loop reads CAGSSPYEQYF. CDR3 sequence (DNA): TGTGCCGGTTCAAGCCCCTACGAGCAGTACTTC.